The present entry profiles one T cell receptor (beta chain) with its context. The sample is drawn from a study of OX40 agonist ivuxolimab in advanced cancers. Study summary: Patients got intravenous ivuxolimab at 0.01 to 10 mg/kg every 2 weeks.

Some clones are missing from TCRdb's copy, which holds only in-frame ones; the method was immunoSEQ multiplex PCR. The sample has tens of thousands of clones; around 80% are singletons. The CDR3 totals 14 residues. V lost 7 bases to trimming and J lost 6 bases, with 16 bases between them. The germline gives CDR1 MNHNS, CDR2 SASEGT. This chain connects TRBV6-1 to TRBJ1-5; D is uncertain. The origin of this receptor is an adult with an advanced solid tumor such as melanoma, head and neck, liver or kidney cancer. Material: CD4+ or CD8+ T cells sorted from blood, obtained in a trial of the OX40 agonist ivuxolimab. The CDR3 reads CASTKEGSGQPQHF. Written as DNA, the CDR3 is TGTGCCAGCACCAAAGAGGGCAGTGGTCAGCCCCAGCATTTT.